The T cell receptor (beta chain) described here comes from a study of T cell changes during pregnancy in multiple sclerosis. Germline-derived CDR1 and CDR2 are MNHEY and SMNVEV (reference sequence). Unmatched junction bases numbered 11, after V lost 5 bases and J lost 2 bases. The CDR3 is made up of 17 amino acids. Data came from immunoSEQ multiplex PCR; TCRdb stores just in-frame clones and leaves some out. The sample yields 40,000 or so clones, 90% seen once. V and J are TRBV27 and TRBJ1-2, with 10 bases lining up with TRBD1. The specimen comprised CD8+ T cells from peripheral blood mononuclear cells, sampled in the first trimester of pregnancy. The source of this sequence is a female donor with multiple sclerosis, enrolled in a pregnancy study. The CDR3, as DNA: TGTGCCAGCAGTCTCACATGGGGGACAGGGGACAACTATGGCTACACCTTC. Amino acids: CASSLTWGTGDNYGYTF.